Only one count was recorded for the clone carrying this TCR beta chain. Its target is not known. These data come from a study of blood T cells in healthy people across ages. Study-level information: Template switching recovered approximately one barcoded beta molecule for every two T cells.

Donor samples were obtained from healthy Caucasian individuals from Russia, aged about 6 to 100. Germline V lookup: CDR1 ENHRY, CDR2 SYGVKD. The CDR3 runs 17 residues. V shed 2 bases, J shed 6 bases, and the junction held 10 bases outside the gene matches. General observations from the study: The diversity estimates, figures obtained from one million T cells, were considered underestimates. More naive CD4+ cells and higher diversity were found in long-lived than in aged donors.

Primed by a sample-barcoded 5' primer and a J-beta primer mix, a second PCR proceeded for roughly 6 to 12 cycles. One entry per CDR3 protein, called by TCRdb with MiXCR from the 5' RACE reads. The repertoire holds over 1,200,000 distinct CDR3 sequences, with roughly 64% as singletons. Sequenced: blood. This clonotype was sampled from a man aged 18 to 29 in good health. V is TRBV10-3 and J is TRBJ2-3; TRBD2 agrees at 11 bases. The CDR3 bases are TGTGCCATCAGTGAGGCGGTTAGCGGGGGGGCAAGGGATACGCAGTATTTT. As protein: CAISEAVSGGARDTQYF.